This T cell receptor beta chain was sequenced in a study of control samples from healthy donors and cancer patients. Per germline, CDR1 MRHNA and CDR2 SNTAGT. Trimming cost V 0 bases and J 7 bases, with 6 bases left between them. The CDR3 is made up of 13 amino acids. The repertoire was sequenced with immunoSEQ multiplex PCR; TCRdb's copy has only in-frame clones and lacks some. The table shows 130,000 or so clones, with just under 95% occurring only once. On this clone: Other nucleotide sequences in the sample specify the same CDR3.

The chain uses TRBV6-4 and TRBJ2-2; D is possibly TRBD2 (5 bases). Source material: PBMCs. The TCR comes from a man in his fifties or sixties with colorectal cancer. CDR3 protein: CASSDSGIGELFF. The CDR3 DNA is TGTGCCAGCAGTGACTCCGGGATCGGGGAGCTGTTTTTT.